This TCR beta chain was profiled in a study of T cell responses to AZD1222 COVID-19 vaccine. Findings and caveats of the study: Recipients of AZD1222 seropositive at baseline numbered only 6 or 7.

Repertoires were generated with immunoSEQ multiplex PCR, while TCRdb's copy carries only in-frame clones and drops some. The repertoire has tens of thousands of clones, roughly 87% of them found once; the top ten carry approximately 1.5%. As for this clone: Its specificity is not known.

This TCR derives from an adult in good health. The source was peripheral blood, collected on day 0 of AZD1222 vaccination.

This CDR3 is CASSMSPGAGGYTF. DNA of the CDR3: TGTGCCAGTAGTATGAGCCCGGGGGCGGGTGGCTACACCTTC. The gene calls are TRBV19 and TRBJ1-2, with D perhaps matching TRBD1 (6 bases). The CDR3 is made up of 14 amino acids. V was cut by 3 bases and J by 7 bases, with 15 bases left in between. CDR1 is LNHDA and CDR2 is SQIVND in the germline V gene (reference sequence).